The clone carrying this T cell receptor beta chain occurred many times. What it binds is not known. Germline V gives CDR1 SGHTA, CDR2 FQGNSA. V was shortened by 3 bases and J by 0 bases, with 6 bases between the two germline ends. This CDR3 comprises 14 residues. The TCR cDNA carried a universal primer site and UMIs from 5'RACE template switching. TCRdb independently ran MiXCR on the 5' RACE reads; one entry per CDR3 protein. The data contain a few hundred thousand distinct CDR3 sequences, 6.5% to 8.5% of them seen just once; the ten biggest clones take up approximately 0.84%. This sample was taken from a study of T cells after yellow fever vaccination. Study-wide context: Preparation of the low-cell-number fractions used SMART-Seq v4 Ultra Low Input. Notes on the study in general: Subsequent booster samples again held most clones from primary vaccination (96% CD4, just under 90% CD8). Peaking on day 5 versus 15, the secondary response was faster but weaker.

This sequence originates from a man aged 30-40 years who received the YFV17D yellow fever vaccine. The sample in question was CD4+ T cells sorted from PBMCs, obtained 15 days after the yellow fever booster vaccination. The chain recombines TRBV7-2 with TRBJ2-1; D uncertain. CDR3 coding DNA: TGTGCCAGCAGCTTTCCTAGCTCCTACAATGAGCAGTTCTTC. Protein sequence: CASSFPSSYNEQFF.